This T cell receptor (beta chain) was retrieved from a study of early stage breast cancer tumors. Study details: Of about 17 invasive breast tumors, around 13 were hormone receptor-positive, HER2-negative. The ER+/PR+/HER2- tumors included roughly eight ductal and a few lobular carcinomas. Notes on the study in general: Most shared enriched TCRB sequences were commonly generated ones. Unsorted bulk genomic DNA sequencing lacked pairing and functional marker data.

This clone showed up just once. The antigen is not known. TCRdb's copy holds only in-frame clones and misses some; the assay was immunoSEQ multiplex PCR. The profile shows tens of thousands of clones, 72% of them singletons. This CDR3 has 16 residues. Germline V CDR1 and CDR2: SGHVS, FNYEAQ. Unmatched junction bases numbered 6, after V lost 3 bases and J lost 0 bases. This clonotype was sampled from a person aged 45 to 59 with breast cancer. Input material: blood. This chain joins TRBV7-6 and TRBJ2-3; 7 positions match TRBD1. CDR3 loop: CASSFRDRSSTDTQYF. CDR3 coding DNA: TGTGCCAGCAGCTTCCGGGACAGATCGAGCACAGATACGCAGTATTTT.